These 30 T cell receptor beta chains were sequenced from one sample in a study of shared clonotypes between healthy human individuals. Produced via immunoSEQ multiplex PCR; TCRdb's table is partial and in-frame only. This sample yields about 1.5 million clones, of which around 98% are seen a single time; around 0.45% belongs to the top ten. Sequencing was done on a sample of naive CD4+ T cells sorted from blood. Subset of the sample: CD45RA+ positively selected. These receptors were collected from a man younger than 40 in good health.

This sequence joins TRBV27 and TRBJ1-2, with D tentatively TRBD1 (5 bases). Germline V gene lookup returns CDR1 MNHEY and CDR2 SMNVEV (reference sequence). Trimming removed 8 bases from V and 3 bases from J, with 13 bases in between. The CDR3 sequence is 13 residues long. The CDR3 spells CASRRGFDYGYTF. CDR3 bases: TGTGCCAGCCGGAGGGGATTTGACTATGGCTACACCTTC.

The chain uses TRBV19 and TRBJ1-2; D unresolved. The length of the CDR3 is 13 residues. Germline CDR1 is LNHDA and CDR2 is SQIVND (reference sequence). The V gene lost 6 bases and the J gene lost 4 bases, with 12 bases spanning the gap. This CDR3 reads CASSRDRSYGYTF. The CDR3 DNA sequence: TGTGCCAGTAGCCGAGACCGAAGCTATGGCTACACCTTC.

The rearrangement uses TRBV5-1 and TRBJ2-5, with D perhaps matching TRBD2 (6 bases). The CDR3 spans 16 residues. The germline V and J ends were trimmed by 1 base and 1 base, with 14 bases remaining between them. The germline CDR1 and CDR2 sequences are SGHRS and YFSETQ. The CDR3 loop is CASSLRGTVFQETQYF. DNA of the CDR3: TGCGCCAGCAGCTTGCGCGGGACCGTCTTCCAAGAGACCCAGTACTTC.

This sequence joins TRBV11-2 and TRBJ2-1; 7 bases line up with TRBD2. The CDR3 spans 18 residues. After removal of 1 base from V and 0 bases from J, the junction contained 9 bases not matched to a gene. The germline V gene encodes CDR1 SGHAT and CDR2 FQNNGV. CDR3 bases: TGTGCCAGCAGCTTAGGTCCAGGAGCGGGGAGCTCCTACAATGAGCAGTTCTTC. Translating it yields CASSLGPGAGSSYNEQFF.

The J gene is TRBJ1-5, the V gene TRBV10-3; no reliable D call. Trimming took 4 bases from V and 7 from J, leaving 14 bases between them. This CDR3 region has 14 residues. Germline V CDR1 and CDR2: ENHRY, SYGVKD. The CDR3 reads CAISGPAASQPQHF. For the CDR3, the DNA is TGTGCCATCAGTGGGCCCGCGGCCTCCCAGCCCCAGCATTTT.

The chain combines TRBV2 with TRBJ2-1; 11 nucleotides agree with TRBD2. There are 18 residues in the CDR3. V lost 4 bases, J lost 7 bases, and 15 bases stayed unmatched. Germline-derived CDR1 and CDR2 are SNHLY and FYNNEI. The CDR3 DNA follows: TGTGCCAGCAGTGTTTCCCTGCTTACTAGCGGGAGAGGGAATGAGCAGTTCTTC. The encoded protein is CASSVSLLTSGRGNEQFF.

The V gene is TRBV5-1, the J gene TRBJ2-3, with 8 bases that match TRBD1. Trimming took 0 bases from V and 4 from J; bases not matched to a gene: 7. CDR1 SGHRS and CDR2 YFSETQ come from the germline V gene. The CDR3 totals 16 residues. Written as DNA, the CDR3 is TGCGCCAGCAGCTTGGTCACAGGGGGTCGGGCAGATACGCAGTATTTT. Translating gives CASSLVTGGRADTQYF.

Comment on this clone: This sample includes further DNA sequences coding for the same CDR3. The chain employs TRBV18 and TRBJ2-2, with a possible D match to TRBD1 (6 bases). Trimming took off 3 bases at V and 0 bases at J, with 8 bases between the two ends. The CDR3 length is 15 residues. Germline V CDR1 and CDR2: KGHSH, LQKENI. The CDR3 bases are TGTGCCAGCTCACCGACAGGCCCGAACACCGGGGAGCTGTTTTTT. Its translation: CASSPTGPNTGELFF.

This chain uses TRBV2 with TRBJ1-1; a possible D gene is TRBD1 (5 bases). Per the germline V gene, CDR1 is SNHLY and CDR2 is FYNNEI. This CDR3 has 15 amino acids. Trimming stripped 7 bases from V and 1 base from J, with 16 bases between. The CDR3 here is CASNLEGRGNTEAFF. Written as DNA, the CDR3 is TGTGCCAGCAACCTCGAGGGTAGGGGGAACACTGAAGCTTTCTTT.

The chain carries TRBV2 and TRBJ2-2; D is possibly TRBD2 (5 bases). V was pared by 2 bases and J by 5 bases, with 6 bases between. Germline V lookup: CDR1 SNHLY, CDR2 FYNNEI. This CDR3 is built from 13 residues. DNA of the CDR3: TGTGCCAGCAGTGAAAGCGGAACCGGGGAGCTGTTTTTT. Residues: CASSESGTGELFF.

The chain has TRBV10-3 and TRBJ2-7, with 9 bases lining up with TRBD2. The germline V gene has CDR1 ENHRY and CDR2 SYGVKD. Unmatched junction bases numbered 3, after V lost 6 bases and J lost 3 bases. This CDR3 is built from 13 residues. The DNA of the CDR3 is TGTGCCATCAGCAATAGCGGGAGCTACGAGCAGTACTTC. The encoded protein is CAISNSGSYEQYF.

The gene calls are TRBV29-1 and TRBJ1-2; a possible D gene is TRBD1 (5 bases). V lost 3 bases, J lost 6 bases, and 11 bases lay in between. Germline V CDR1 and CDR2: SQVTM, ANQGSEA. CDR3 length: 12 residues. CDR3 sequence: CSVERGSNGYTF. The CDR3, as DNA: TGCAGCGTTGAGAGGGGTAGTAATGGCTACACCTTC.

Comment on this clone: This sample includes further DNA sequences coding for the same CDR3. V usage is TRBV30 and J usage is TRBJ2-3; D gene ambiguous. Germline CDR1 GTSNPN, CDR2 SVGIG (reference sequence). Trimming stripped 0 bases from V and 6 bases from J, with 4 bases between. CDR3 length: 11 residues. The CDR3 DNA reads as TGTGCCTGGAGTGTCCCGGATACGCAGTATTTT. This translates into CAWSVPDTQYF.

The V call is TRBV10-3, the J call TRBJ2-7, with no clear D. Germline V gene lookup returns CDR1 ENHRY and CDR2 SYGVKD. The CDR3 length is 12 residues. V lost 3 bases and J lost 3, with 6 bases in between. The CDR3 DNA reads TGTGCCATCAGTGAAACGGACTACGAGCAGTACTTC. This gives the protein CAISETDYEQYF.

The rearrangement joins TRBV18 to TRBJ2-7, with D tentatively TRBD1 (6 bases). V was shortened by 3 bases and J by 0 bases, with 9 bases between the two germline ends. Germline V gene sequence: CDR1 KGHSH, CDR2 LQKENI. This CDR3 has 14 residues. The CDR3 region has the DNA TGTGCCAGCTCACCGCTCAGGGGCTCCTACGAGCAGTACTTC. It yields the protein CASSPLRGSYEQYF.

This chain uses TRBV5-1 with TRBJ2-7, with 9 bases that match TRBD1. Germline trimming cut 9 bases from V and 1 base from J; bases unmatched to any gene: 5. CDR3 length: 13 residues. Germline V lookup: CDR1 SGHRS, CDR2 YFSETQ. CDR3 DNA: TGCGCCACCGCACAGGGGGCGTCCTACGAGCAGTACTTC. Translated: CATAQGASYEQYF.

V gene TRBV29-1 combines with J gene TRBJ1-1, with a weak D call TRBD1 (5 bases). This CDR3 contains 11 residues. CDR1 is SQVTM, CDR2 ANQGSEA, per germline. V was shortened by 4 bases and J by 6 bases, with 9 bases between the two germline ends. The CDR3 nucleotides read TGCAGCGTTGGGGGGGTAGCTGAAGCTTTCTTT. Translating gives CSVGGVAEAFF.

The chain couples TRBV11-2 to TRBJ2-1, with D maybe TRBD1 (6 bases). The germline V and J ends were trimmed by 6 bases and 11 bases, with 20 bases remaining between them. Germline loops: CDR1 SGHAT, CDR2 FQNNGV. The CDR3 totals 14 residues. The CDR3 spells CASSGLTGHGKQFF. DNA of the CDR3: TGTGCCAGCAGTGGGTTGACAGGACACGGTAAGCAGTTCTTC.

The chain combines TRBV11-2 with TRBJ1-1; no firm D call. Looked up from germline, CDR1 is SGHAT and CDR2 is FQNNGV. V was trimmed by 1 base and J by 0 bases, leaving 9 bases between them. The CDR3 consists of 15 residues. In DNA, the CDR3 is TGTGCCAGCAGCTTAGCGGGAAGCATGAACACTGAAGCTTTCTTT. Amino acids: CASSLAGSMNTEAFF.

The V call is TRBV11-3, the J call TRBJ2-1; TRBD1 agrees at 7 bases. Trimming at V came to 2 bases and at J to 0 bases, leaving 4 bases not matched to a gene. Germline CDR1 SGHNT, CDR2 YENEEA. The CDR3 spans 16 residues. The CDR3 DNA reads as TGTGCCAGCAGCTTACGCTCAGGGGGCTCCTACAATGAGCAGTTCTTC. Translation: CASSLRSGGSYNEQFF.

The chain joins TRBV6-5 to TRBJ2-1; tentative D call: TRBD1 (6 bases). Trimming took 7 bases from V and 2 from J, leaving 15 bases between them. Looked up from germline, CDR1 is MNHEY and CDR2 is SVGAGI. This CDR3 is 15 amino acids long. DNA of the CDR3: TGTGCCAGCATCTCACAGGGTGTGACCTACAATGAGCAGTTCTTC. This gives the protein CASISQGVTYNEQFF.

The CDR3 reads CASSSLRGPQGSPPGELFF. As DNA, the CDR3 is TGTGCCAGCAGCTCCCTTAGGGGACCACAGGGATCCCCCCCCGGGGAGCTGTTTTTT. The chain carries TRBV7-6 and TRBJ2-2; possibly TRBD1 for D (6 bases). V was trimmed by 4 bases and J by 6 bases, leaving 27 bases between them. This CDR3 has 19 amino acids. Germline V CDR1 and CDR2: SGHVS, FNYEAQ. Looking up the rest from reference TRBV7-6 and TRBJ2-2 gives the full variable domain: GAGVSQSPRYKVTKRGQDVALRCDPISGHVSLYWYRQALGQGPEFLTYFNYEAQQDKSGLPNDRFSAERPEGSISTLTIQRTEQRDSAMYRCASSSLRGPQGSPPGELFFGEGSRLTVL.

On this clone: The junction and the germline gene differ at one end; a read error may be behind it. The chain couples TRBV7-7 to TRBJ2-1, with 15 bases fitting TRBD2. Looked up from germline, CDR1 is SSHAT and CDR2 is FNYEAQ (reference sequence). CDR3 length: 18 residues. The CDR3 loop is CASSRRTSGRASYNEQFF. CDR3 in DNA: TGTGCTAGCAGCCGTCGGACTAGCGGGAGGGCCTCCTACAATGAGCAGTTCTTC.

The CDR3 region is CASSLPPQGEAFF. In nucleotides, the CDR3 is TGTGCCAGCAGCCTCCCCCCACAAGGTGAAGCTTTCTTT. The genes are TRBV7-9 and TRBJ1-1; D is ambiguous. CDR3 length equals 13 residues. The germline V gene has CDR1 SEHNR and CDR2 FQNEAQ (reference sequence). Deletions cut 5 bases from V and 7 bases from J, with 14 bases between.

On this clone itself: The sample carries other DNA sequences with the same CDR3. The CDR3 DNA reads as TGCAGCGTATTCCGGGACACCAACACTGAAGCTTTCTTT. Protein: CSVFRDTNTEAFF. This chain uses TRBV29-1 with TRBJ1-1, with D perhaps TRBD1 (6 bases). Between the trimmed V and J ends, which lost 6 bases and 2 bases, there was a span of 13 bases. CDR3 length equals 13 residues. The germline V gene has CDR1 SQVTM and CDR2 ANQGSEA.

Here the CDR3 reads CASTSSGRALGYTF. CDR3 in DNA: TGTGCCAGCACCTCTTCCGGGAGGGCTCTCGGCTACACCTTC. This chain connects TRBV7-2 to TRBJ1-2; no clear D gene. CDR3 length: 14 amino acids. Between the trimmed V and J ends, which lost 7 bases and 8 bases, there was a span of 20 bases. Germline V gene lookup returns CDR1 SGHTA and CDR2 FQGNSA. Full variable domain (remainder filled in from reference TRBV7-2 and TRBJ1-2): GAGVSQSPSNKVTEKGKDVELRCDPISGHTALYWYRQSLGQGLEFLIYFQGNSAPDKSGLPSDRFSAERTGGSVSTLTIQRTQQEDSAVYLCASTSSGRALGYTFGSGTRLTVV.

V is TRBV11-2 and J is TRBJ2-1; 10 positions agree with TRBD1. Losses at the gene ends were 1 base for V and 7 bases for J; bases not matched to a gene: 4. Germline V CDR1 and CDR2: SGHAT, FQNNGV. The CDR3 extends over 15 amino acids. In DNA, the CDR3 is TGTGCCAGCAGCTTAGGGGACAGGGGAACGAATGAGCAGTTCTTC. Translating it yields CASSLGDRGTNEQFF.

The rearrangement uses TRBV27 and TRBJ1-1; D possibly corresponds to TRBD1 (6 bases). With 5 bases removed from V and 1 base from J, the gap between germline ends came to 11 bases. Germline CDR1 is MNHEY and CDR2 is SMNVEV (reference sequence). The CDR3 covers 14 residues. Here the CDR3 DNA reads TGTGCCAGCAGTCACACAGGGAGGAACACTGAAGCTTTCTTT. Translation gives CASSHTGRNTEAFF.

The V gene is TRBV5-1, the J gene TRBJ2-3; possibly TRBD2 for D (6 bases). The V gene's germline CDR1 is SGHRS and CDR2 YFSETQ. The CDR3 has 12 residues. The V end lost 7 bases, the J end lost 1 base, and 7 bases lay between the germline ends. CDR3 coding DNA: TGCGCCAGCGGCGGGGGCACAGATACGCAGTATTTT. Amino acid sequence: CASGGGTDTQYF.

This clone was counted between two and nine times. The same CDR3 also results from other DNA sequences found in this sample. The chain has TRBV28 and TRBJ1-2, with 8 bases aligning to TRBD1. V lost 4 bases to trimming and J lost 5 bases; unmatched junction nucleotides: 0. The CDR3 spans 12 residues. Per the germline V gene, CDR1 is MDHEN and CDR2 is SYDVKM. Here the CDR3 DNA reads TGTGCCAGCAGTTGGACAGGGTATGGCTACACCTTC. It specifies CASSWTGYGYTF.